A selection of T cell receptor beta chains follows, all from one sample in a study of cytomegalovirus exposure and HLA in healthy donors. Clones were sequenced by immunoSEQ multiplex PCR, and TCRdb holds only the in-frame ones, with some missing. The table lists 150,000 to 200,000 clones, 82% of them singletons. Sample: PBMCs. Receptors originate from a woman between 18 and 29 years old in good health and CMV-seronegative. Each CDR3 is given with its conserved first and last residue. The D gene is left open where the match is weak. A clone size is listed for some rows: how often the clone was seen (once, few, many), or a class if it is expanded.

>.|.|TRBJ1-2|TRBV10-1
TGCGCCAGCAGTAAGGCAGGGAATTATGGCTACACCTTC
CASSKAGNYGYTF
>TRBD1|.|TRBJ1-1|TRBV10-3
TGTGCCATCGAGGGGGCTGGAACTGAAGCTTTCTTT
CAIEGAGTEAFF
>.|.|TRBJ2-2|TRBV30
TGTGCCTGGAGTGTACGCTTGAGGGGGGGCGGGGAGCTGTTTTTT
CAWSVRLRGGGELFF
>.|.|TRBJ2-7|TRBV19
TGTGCCAGTACCCAGACAGCCGGCTTCTACGAGCAGTACTTC
CASTQTAGFYEQYF
>.|.|TRBJ2-7|TRBV18
TGTGCCAGCTCGGGGAGCTCCTACGAGCAGTACTTC
CASSGSSYEQYF
>TRBD1|.|TRBJ2-4|TRBV19
TGTGCCAGTAGTAGGGTCGGGACAGGTAAAAACATTCAGTACTTC
CASSRVGTGKNIQYF
>TRBD2|.|TRBJ2-1|TRBV11-3
TGTGCCAGCAGCTTAGAAGGGTGGGAGGGTACGAATGAGCAGTTCTTC
CASSLEGWEGTNEQFF
>TRBD1|.|TRBJ1-2|TRBV9
TGTGCCAGCAGCGACAGGGGTGGCTACACCTTC
CASSDRGGYTF
>.|once|TRBJ2-5|TRBV6-5
TGTGCCAGCAGTTACTCGAGAGCGGAAGAGACCCAGTACTTC
CASSYSRAEETQYF
>TRBD2|.|TRBJ2-1|TRBV27
TGTGCCAGCAGTTTTGGGGGGGAGGTGGAGGATTACAATGAGCAGTTCTTC
CASSFGGEVEDYNEQFF
>TRBD1|few|TRBJ2-1|TRBV4-3
TGCGCCAGCAGCCAAGATGACAGGGGTTTGAATGAGCAGTTCTTC
CASSQDDRGLNEQFF
>TRBD2|.|TRBJ2-1|TRBV19
TGTGCCAGTACCCCGACTAGCTTGGATGAGCAGTTCTTC
CASTPTSLDEQFF
>TRBD1|.|TRBJ1-2|TRBV18
TGTGCCAGCTCACAAGACAGGGGAGGCGGCTACACCTTC
CASSQDRGGGYTF
>.|.|TRBJ2-1|TRBV19
TGTGCCAGTAGTTACCTCAGTACTAGATATGAGCAGTTCTTC
CASSYLSTRYEQFF
>TRBD2|.|TRBJ2-3|TRBV5-1
TGCGCCAGCAGCTTAATCGGACTAGCGACTAGCACAGATACGCAGTATTTT
CASSLIGLATSTDTQYF
>.|.|TRBJ2-3|TRBV18
TGTGCCAGCTCACCAGTCCGGGAGCCGGTTACGCAGTATTTT
CASSPVREPVTQYF
>TRBD2|.|TRBJ2-1|TRBV27
TGTGCCAGCAGTCCTAGCGGATATTACAATGAGCAGTTCTTC
CASSPSGYYNEQFF
>TRBD2|.|TRBJ2-1|TRBV7-2
TGTGCCAGCAGCTTAGATGTAGCGGGAGGGAACAATGAGCAGTTCTTC
CASSLDVAGGNNEQFF
>.|.|TRBJ2-1|TRBV29-1
TGCAGCGTTGAACGGGTCGGGAGCGCCTCCTACAATGAGCAGTTCTTC
CSVERVGSASYNEQFF